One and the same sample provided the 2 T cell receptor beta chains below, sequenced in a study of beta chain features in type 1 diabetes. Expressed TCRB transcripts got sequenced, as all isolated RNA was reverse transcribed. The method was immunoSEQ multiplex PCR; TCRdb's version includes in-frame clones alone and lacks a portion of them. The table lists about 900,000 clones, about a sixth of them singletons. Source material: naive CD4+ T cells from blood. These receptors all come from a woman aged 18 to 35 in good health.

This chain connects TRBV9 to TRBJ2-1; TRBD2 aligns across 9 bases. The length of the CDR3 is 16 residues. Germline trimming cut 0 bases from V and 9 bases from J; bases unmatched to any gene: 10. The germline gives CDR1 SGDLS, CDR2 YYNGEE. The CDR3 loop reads CASSVEVSGSYREQFF. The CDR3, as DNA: TGTGCCAGCAGCGTAGAGGTTAGCGGGAGCTACCGTGAGCAGTTCTTC.

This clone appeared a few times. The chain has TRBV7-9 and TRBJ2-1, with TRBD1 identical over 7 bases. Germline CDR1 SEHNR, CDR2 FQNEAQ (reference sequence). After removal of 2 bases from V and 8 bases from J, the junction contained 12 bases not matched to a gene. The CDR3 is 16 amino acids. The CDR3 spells CASSLQGDWVSDEQFF. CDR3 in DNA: TGTGCCAGCAGCTTACAGGGGGATTGGGTTTCTGATGAGCAGTTCTTC.